This TCR beta chain appears in the sequencing data of a study of blood T cell repertoires in COVID-19. Data came from immunoSEQ multiplex PCR; TCRdb stores just in-frame clones and leaves some out. The table records approximately 280,000 clones, 80% to 95% of them present only once. The CDR3 sequence is 12 residues long. Germline values: CDR1 SQVTM, CDR2 ANQGSEA. Trimming stripped 6 bases from V and 5 bases from J, with 14 bases between. The clonotype was recovered from a woman in her 30s with COVID-19, enrolled during active disease. V usage is TRBV29-1 and J usage is TRBJ2-7, with D possibly being TRBD1 (6 bases). Sequencing was carried out using peripheral blood. The CDR3 DNA reads TGCAGCGTGGTCAGAGGGGGTAACGAGCAGTACTTC. This codes for CSVVRGGNEQYF.